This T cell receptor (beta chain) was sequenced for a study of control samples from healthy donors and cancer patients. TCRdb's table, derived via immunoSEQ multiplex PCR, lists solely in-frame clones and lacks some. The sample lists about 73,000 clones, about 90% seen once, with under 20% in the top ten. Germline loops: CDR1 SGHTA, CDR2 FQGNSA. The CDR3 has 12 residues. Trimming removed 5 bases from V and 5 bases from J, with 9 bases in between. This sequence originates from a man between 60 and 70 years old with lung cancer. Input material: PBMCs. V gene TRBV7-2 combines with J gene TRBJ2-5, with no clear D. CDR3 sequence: CASSPQRETQYF. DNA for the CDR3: TGTGCCAGCAGCCCCCAGAGGGAGACCCAGTACTTC.